Listed below are T cell receptor beta chains from one sample, sequenced in a study of cytomegalovirus exposure and HLA in healthy donors. Assay used: immunoSEQ multiplex PCR; TCRdb lists only in-frame clones, some missing. The sample holds 120,000 to 150,000 clones; around 79% are singletons and the top ten take over 3%. Sequencing was done on a sample of PBMCs. These TCRs come from a female donor in good health and CMV-seronegative. Both conserved end residues are part of each CDR3. The order of the fields is D gene, J gene, clone size, V gene, CDR3 DNA, CDR3 protein. D genes are given only for firm matches. Size tells how often a clone was seen (once, few, many) or the class of an expanded clone, and some rows leave it out.

TRBD1	TRBJ1-2	NA	TRBV28	TGTGCCAGCAGTCCGGACAGGAACTATGGCTACACCTTC	CASSPDRNYGYTF
NA	TRBJ2-5	NA	TRBV7-8	TGTGCCAGCAGCTTGCAGGTTCGGGGAGAGACCCAGTACTTC	CASSLQVRGETQYF
TRBD1	TRBJ1-5	NA	TRBV2	TGTGCCAGCGGGACAGATAGCAATCAGCCCCAGCATTTT	CASGTDSNQPQHF
NA	TRBJ1-3	NA	TRBV6-1	TGTGCCAGCAGTGGGGTTTGGCAGGCCAGCTCTGGAAACACCATATATTTT	CASSGVWQASSGNTIYF
NA	TRBJ2-7	NA	TRBV5-4	TGTGCCAGCAGCCTATATGACCTGGGTGTGGAGGACGAGCAGTACTTC	CASSLYDLGVEDEQYF
NA	TRBJ2-7	few	TRBV28	TGTGCCAGCAGTTTTTGGGCTGGCGAGCAGTACTTC	CASSFWAGEQYF
TRBD1	TRBJ1-2	few	TRBV6-5	TGTGCCAGCAGGATTCCACTGACAGGGTCCTATGGCTACACCTTC	CASRIPLTGSYGYTF
TRBD1	TRBJ1-2	NA	TRBV27	TGTGCCAGCAGTTGGGGACAGGGGTCCAACTATGGCTACACCTTC	CASSWGQGSNYGYTF
TRBD1	TRBJ1-2	NA	TRBV4-1	TGCGCCAGCAGCCCGGACAGGGTATGGAACTATGGCTACACCTTC	CASSPDRVWNYGYTF
TRBD2	TRBJ2-7	NA	TRBV9	TGTGCCAGCAGCGTAGATTCGACTAGCGGTACCTACGAGCAGTACTTC	CASSVDSTSGTYEQYF
NA	TRBJ2-7	NA	TRBV7-6	TGTGCCAGCAGCTCTACCGGAGAGACCTTATCCTACGAGCAGTACTTC	CASSSTGETLSYEQYF
NA	TRBJ2-2	NA	TRBV4-3	TGCGCCAGCAGCCCGAGGAGTCAGGGAGGTGTGTCCGGGGAGCTGTTTTTT	CASSPRSQGGVSGELFF
NA	TRBJ2-3	few	TRBV9	TGTGCCAGCAGCTCGACTTCCTTTCCCACAGATACGCAGTATTTT	CASSSTSFPTDTQYF
NA	TRBJ1-1	NA	TRBV6-5	TGTGCCAGCAGTTCCACCTTCCAAATCAGAGAAGCTTTCTTT	CASSSTFQIREAFF
NA	TRBJ2-1	NA	TRBV4-1	TGCGCCAGCAGCCAAGGACAGGTCTACAATGAGCAGTTCTTC	CASSQGQVYNEQFF
TRBD1	TRBJ1-4	once	TRBV11-1	TGTGCCAGCAGCCAACGGACAGGGGACGGAAAACTGTTTTTT	CASSQRTGDGKLFF
TRBD2	TRBJ2-1	NA	TRBV7-8	TGTGCCAGCAGCACCCGGACTAGCGGGAGGTATCCTAATGAGCAGTTCTTC	CASSTRTSGRYPNEQFF
TRBD2	TRBJ2-7	NA	TRBV25-1	TGTGCCAGCAGTGATAGCGGGAGGCGTTCCTACGAGCAGTACTTC	CASSDSGRRSYEQYF
NA	TRBJ1-1	NA	TRBV7-8	TGTGCCAGCAGCTCAAGGCAGGATCGTAAAGCTTTCTTT	CASSSRQDRKAFF
NA	TRBJ2-6	NA	TRBV9	TGTGCCAGCGGCGGGTGGGCCTCTGGGGCCAACGTCCTGACTTTC	CASGGWASGANVLTF
NA	TRBJ1-1	once	TRBV4-1	TGCGCCAGCAGCCAGGTATGGGGGCCCGCGGAAGCTTTCTTT	CASSQVWGPAEAFF
NA	TRBJ1-5	NA	TRBV2	TGTGCCAGCAACCAGAATAGCAATCAGCCCCAGCATTTT	CASNQNSNQPQHF
TRBD2	TRBJ2-7	NA	TRBV7-8	TGTGCCAGCAGCTTCAGGACTAGCGGGCACTACGAGCAGTACTTC	CASSFRTSGHYEQYF
NA	TRBJ1-1	NA	TRBV28	TGTGCCAGCAGGGCTTCAGGCACTGAAGCTTTCTTT	CASRASGTEAFF
TRBD1	TRBJ1-5	NA	TRBV19	TGTGCCAGTAGTATAGGGGGACAGGCGGCCCTTTATAGCAATCAGCCCCAGCATTTT	CASSIGGQAALYSNQPQHF
TRBD2	TRBJ2-7	NA	TRBV2	TGTGCCACCCGAGGACTAGCGGGGTCCTACGAGCAGTACTTC	CATRGLAGSYEQYF
NA	TRBJ1-3	few	TRBV7-2	TGTGCCAGCAGCTTACACGGGAGGGACACCATATATTTT	CASSLHGRDTIYF
NA	TRBJ2-7	NA	TRBV27	TGTGCCAGCAGTTTCGGAGGAACCATCTCCTACGAGCAGTACTTC	CASSFGGTISYEQYF
NA	TRBJ1-5	once	TRBV19	TGTGCCAGTAGTAGAGGCAGGGTTCAAAGTCAGCCCCAGCATTTT	CASSRGRVQSQPQHF
TRBD2	TRBJ2-1	NA	TRBV4-1	TGCGCCAGCAGACAACCGGGGGGGTACACCGATGACCAGTTCTTC	CASRQPGGYTDDQFF
NA	TRBJ1-5	once	TRBV12-2	TGTGCAAGTCGCTTAGCCTATCCTCGGGCAGGGGGTTCTCAGCCCCAGCATTTT	CASRLAYPRAGGSQPQHF
NA	TRBJ2-5	NA	TRBV6-5	TGTGCCAGCAGTTACTCAGGAGCGGTCGCGGAGACCCAGTACTTC	CASSYSGAVAETQYF
TRBD2	TRBJ2-1	few	TRBV7-3	TGTGCCAGCAGCTCGGGGGGTGAGCAGTTCTTC	CASSSGGEQFF
NA	TRBJ2-1	NA	TRBV28	TGTGCCAGCAGTCACATTCCCCCTCAGTTCTTC	CASSHIPPQFF
NA	TRBJ2-3	NA	TRBV5-1	TGCGCCAGCAGCTTAAGCTTCACAGATACGCAGTATTTT	CASSLSFTDTQYF
TRBD1	TRBJ2-5	NA	TRBV4-3	TGCGCCAGCAGCCAAGGGCTGACAGGGTTAGAGACCCAGTACTTC	CASSQGLTGLETQYF
NA	TRBJ1-4	NA	TRBV30	TGTGCCTGCCCGGGCCAGGGAAGGGAAAAACTGTTTTTT	CACPGQGREKLFF
NA	TRBJ2-3	NA	TRBV7-9	TGTGCCAGCAGCTACGGCGGAAACACAGATACGCAGTATTTT	CASSYGGNTDTQYF
NA	TRBJ1-1	few	TRBV30	TGTGCCTGGACCCTGACGCGGGGTAGGGGAGCTTTCTTT	CAWTLTRGRGAFF
NA	TRBJ2-2	once	TRBV7-7	TGTGCTAGCAGCTCCCCGTCCGGGGAGCTGTTTTTT	CASSSPSGELFF
TRBD1	TRBJ1-5	NA	TRBV5-1	TGCGCCAGCAGTGAGACAGGGTCAGAGCATCAGCCCCAGCATTTT	CASSETGSEHQPQHF
TRBD1	TRBJ1-1	NA	TRBV5-1	TGCGCCAGCAGCCCGAGCGCTGACAGGGACACTGAAGCTTTCTTT	CASSPSADRDTEAFF
NA	TRBJ2-3	NA	TRBV6-1	TGTGCCAGCAGCCCCAGGGGAAGGGCAGATACGCAGTATTTT	CASSPRGRADTQYF
NA	TRBJ2-6	once	TRBV7-9	TGTGCCAGCAGCTTAGTGAAGTGGAGGGAAGGTGGGGCCAACGTCCTGACTTTC	CASSLVKWREGGANVLTF
TRBD1	TRBJ2-6	NA	TRBV5-1	TGCGCCAGCAGCTTGGATGGGACAGGTGCTGGGGCCAACGTCCTGACTTTC	CASSLDGTGAGANVLTF
TRBD2	TRBJ2-7	NA	TRBV7-6	TGTGCCAGCAGCTCGCCGGGGGTAGCGGGAGAAAACGAGCAGTACTTC	CASSSPGVAGENEQYF
NA	TRBJ1-2	NA	TRBV7-2	TGTGCCAGCAGCCGTGGAGGATATGGCTACACCTTC	CASSRGGYGYTF
TRBD1	TRBJ2-7	NA	TRBV5-1	TGCGCCAGCAGCGCTCAGGGGGCGCCGACCTACGAGCAGTACTTC	CASSAQGAPTYEQYF
NA	TRBJ2-5	NA	TRBV9	TGTGCCAGCAGCGTAGATCCAGGATCCGAGACCCAGTACTTC	CASSVDPGSETQYF
NA	TRBJ1-2	NA	TRBV11-2	TGTGCCAGCAGCCTCGGGGGGGGAGGCTACACCTTC	CASSLGGGGYTF
NA	TRBJ2-1	few	TRBV12-5	TGTGCTAGTGGTTTAGCAAGCTACAATGAGCAGTTCTTC	CASGLASYNEQFF
TRBD2	TRBJ2-4	NA	TRBV4-1	TGCGCCAGCAGCCAAGATAGCATAGCGGGGACTCGGTACTTC	CASSQDSIAGTRYF